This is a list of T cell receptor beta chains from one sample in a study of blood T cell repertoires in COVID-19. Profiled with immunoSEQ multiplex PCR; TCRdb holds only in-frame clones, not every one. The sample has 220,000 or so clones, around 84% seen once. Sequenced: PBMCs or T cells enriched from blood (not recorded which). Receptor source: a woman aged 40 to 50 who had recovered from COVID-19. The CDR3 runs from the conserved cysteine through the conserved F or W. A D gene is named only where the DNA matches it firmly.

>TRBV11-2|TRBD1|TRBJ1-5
CASSYTGGVSNQPQHF
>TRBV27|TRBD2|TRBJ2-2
CASSLILAGGGGELFF
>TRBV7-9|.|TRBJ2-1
CASSLILSYNEQFF
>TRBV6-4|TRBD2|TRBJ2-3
CASSDGASGRDTQYF
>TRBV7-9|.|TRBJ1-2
CASSLQGRGAGGGYTF
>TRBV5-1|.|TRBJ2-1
CASSLGPRQYNEQFF
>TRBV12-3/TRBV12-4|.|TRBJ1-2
CASSPGRYGYTF
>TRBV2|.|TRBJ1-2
CASKRTPISYGYTF
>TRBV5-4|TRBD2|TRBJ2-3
CASSLASGYTDTQYF
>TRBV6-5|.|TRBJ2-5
CASSLVGEETQYF
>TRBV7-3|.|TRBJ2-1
CASSLQAAYNEQFF
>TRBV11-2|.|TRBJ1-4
CASSSTRLPGTANEKLFF
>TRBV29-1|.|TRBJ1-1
CSVCYGGMNTEAFF
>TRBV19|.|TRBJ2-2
CASTFNSLGNTGELFF
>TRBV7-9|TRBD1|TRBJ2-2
CASSPTLGQGGTGELFF
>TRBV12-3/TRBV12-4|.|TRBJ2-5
CASSLLVEETQYF
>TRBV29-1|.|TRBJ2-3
CSGKGQHTDTQYF
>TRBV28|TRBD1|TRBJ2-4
CASSLSRDSKNIQYF
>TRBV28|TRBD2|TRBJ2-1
CASSLRRGYYNEQFF
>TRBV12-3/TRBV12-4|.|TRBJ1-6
CASNRENSPLHF